Below are 25 T cell receptor beta chains sequenced from a single sample in a study of T-cell memory formation after mild COVID-19. In TCRdb, the 5' RACE reads were re-called with MiXCR into one record per CDR3 protein. Seen here are fewer than 250,000 distinct CDR3 sequences, 15% to 17% observed once, and the top ten hold 2.1%. What was sequenced was PBMCs or a T cell subset sorted from them (not recorded which). The source is an adult woman who had mild COVID-19 (a few samples of this study predate the infection). Cell type and time point are not known.

The chain links TRBV20-1 to TRBJ2-7, with TRBD2 matching 9 bases. V was clipped by 1 base and J by 6 bases; unmatched bases: 10. CDR3 length: 15 residues. Germline CDR1 and CDR2: DFQATT and SNEGSKA (reference sequence). The CDR3 DNA reads TGCAGTGCTAGAGTTAGCGGGGGCCTCAGGGGCGAGCAGTACTTC. Protein: CSARVSGGLRGEQYF.

This chain links TRBV5-1 with TRBJ2-3; tentatively, D is TRBD2 (5 bases). Per the germline V gene, CDR1 is SGHRS and CDR2 is YFSETQ. This CDR3 comprises 15 residues. Trimming pared 4 bases from V and 0 bases from J, leaving 12 bases between. The CDR3 loop is CASSLVAPSTDTQYF. In nucleotides, the CDR3 is TGCGCCAGCAGCCTAGTAGCGCCAAGCACAGATACGCAGTATTTT.

The chain recombines TRBV9 with TRBJ1-2; D gene ambiguous. Germline values: CDR1 SGDLS, CDR2 YYNGEE. The CDR3 is 12 amino acids. V gave up 3 bases and J gave up 3 bases, with 6 bases separating them. CDR3: CASSAIHYGYTF. CDR3 DNA: TGTGCCAGCAGCGCCATTCACTATGGCTACACCTTC. The whole variable domain, filled in from reference TRBV9 and TRBJ1-2, reads DSGVTQTPKHLITATGQRVTLRCSPRSGDLSVYWYQQSLDQGLQFLIQYYNGEERAKGNILERFSAQQFPDLHSELNLSSLELGDSALYFCASSAIHYGYTFGSGTRLTVV.

This clonotype has just a few counts. The chain has TRBV5-1 and TRBJ2-3, with 10 bases that match TRBD2. The CDR3 is made up of 15 amino acids. Per germline, CDR1 SGHRS and CDR2 YFSETQ. With 2 bases clipped from V and 6 bases from J, the junction kept 6 bases outside the gene matches. The CDR3 spells CASSLQRGGEDTQYF. In DNA form, the CDR3 reads TGCGCCAGCAGCTTACAGCGGGGGGGCGAGGATACGCAGTATTTT.

The chain is built from TRBV24-1 and TRBJ2-1; the D is unclear. Germline CDR1 reads KGHDR; CDR2 reads SFDVKD. The CDR3 covers 15 residues. V shed 7 bases and J shed 0 bases, with 12 bases lying between them. CDR3 nucleotide sequence: TGTGCCACCAGCCCCCCCACGAGCTCCTACAATGAGCAGTTCTTC. Its protein is CATSPPTSSYNEQFF.

This chain uses TRBV29-1 with TRBJ2-6; 10 positions match TRBD1. The germline V gene has CDR1 SQVTM and CDR2 ANQGSEA. CDR3 size: 16 residues. The V and J ends lost 4 bases and 0 bases, in that order; junction bases with no gene match: 3. CDR3 region: CSVVGTGDSGANVLTF. Here the CDR3 DNA reads TGCAGCGTTGTCGGGACAGGGGACTCTGGGGCCAACGTCCTGACTTTC.

The J gene is TRBJ2-2, the V gene TRBV5-4; TRBD2 might be the D (5 bases). This CDR3 has 16 amino acids. Germline lookup yields CDR1 SGHNT and CDR2 YYREEE (reference sequence). V dropped 2 bases and J dropped 5 bases, with 16 bases sitting between them. The CDR3 region has the DNA TGTGCCAGCAGCTTTAAACTGGTAGGAGGTACCGGGGAGCTGTTTTTT. Its translation is CASSFKLVGGTGELFF.

Remarks on this clonotype: Possible read error: a much larger clone is one base away. The chain joins TRBV5-5 to TRBJ1-2, with no clear D. Trimming took off 3 bases at V and 3 bases at J, with 6 bases between the two ends. The CDR3 extends over 12 amino acids. CDR1 is SGHKS, CDR2 YYEKEE, per germline (reference sequence). The CDR3 loop reads CASSSTDYGYTF. DNA for the CDR3: TGTGCCAGCAGCTCGACGGACTATGGCTACACCTTC.

The sample holds a few counts of this clonotype. The chain uses TRBV7-8 and TRBJ2-3; tentatively, D is TRBD2 (5 bases). In germline, CDR1 is SGHVS, CDR2 FQNEAQ. Trimming took 4 bases from V and 2 from J, leaving 10 bases between them. This CDR3 comprises 14 residues. CDR3 loop: CASSSRETTDTQYF. Written as DNA, the CDR3 is TGTGCCAGCAGCTCCCGGGAAACCACAGATACGCAGTATTTT.

The rearrangement links TRBV11-1 to TRBJ1-1, with unresolved D. This CDR3 has 17 residues. The germline gives CDR1 SGHAT, CDR2 FQDESV (reference sequence). Trimming removed 5 bases at V and 1 base at J, with 20 bases between. CDR3 nucleotides: TGTGCCAGCAGCAAAGACGAGCTCCAGATAGGGAACACTGAAGCTTTCTTT. Translation gives CASSKDELQIGNTEAFF.

This clonotype was observed a few times. The V and J genes are TRBV12-3 or TRBV12-4 and TRBJ1-5; no firm D call. Trimming left V 6 bases short and J 4 bases short, with 13 bases between. The CDR3 has 14 amino acids. The CDR3 reads CASSPGPGNQPQHF. The CDR3, as DNA: TGTGCCAGCAGCCCCGGCCCGGGGAATCAGCCCCAGCATTTT.

The chain recombines TRBV7-3 with TRBJ2-7; possibly TRBD2 for D (6 bases). The germline V and J ends were trimmed by 5 bases and 6 bases, with 14 bases remaining between them. This CDR3 comprises 13 residues. The germline CDR1 and CDR2 sequences are SGHTA and FQGTGA. CDR3: CASSATGLTEQYF. In nucleotides, the CDR3 is TGTGCCAGCAGCGCTACGGGACTTACCGAGCAGTACTTC.

This clonotype occurred a few times. The J gene is TRBJ2-2, the V gene TRBV19; possible D gene TRBD1, 5 bases. V lost 8 bases and J 8 bases, leaving 12 bases between the germline ends. Germline values: CDR1 LNHDA, CDR2 SQIVND (reference sequence). This CDR3 comprises 12 residues. The CDR3 coding sequence is TGTGCCAGTGTACAGGAACCGGGGGAGCTGTTTTTT. Translated, it gives CASVQEPGELFF.

This clonotype was counted between two and nine times. The chain has TRBV7-9 and TRBJ1-1; no clear D. V was pared by 1 base and J by 0 bases, with 9 bases between. Per the germline V gene, CDR1 is SEHNR and CDR2 is FQNEAQ (reference sequence). The CDR3 has 15 amino acids. Written as DNA, the CDR3 is TGTGCCAGCAGCTTAGTGGGCAATCTGAACACTGAAGCTTTCTTT. Translated, it gives CASSLVGNLNTEAFF.

The chain couples TRBV12-3 or TRBV12-4 to TRBJ1-5, with D perhaps TRBD1 (6 bases). The germline V and J ends were trimmed by 5 bases and 0 bases, with 14 bases remaining between them. The CDR3 runs to 16 residues. Here the CDR3 reads CASSPRGPHSNQPQHF. The CDR3 DNA sequence: TGTGCCAGCAGTCCCAGGGGTCCTCATAGCAATCAGCCCCAGCATTTT.

This clonotype came up a few times. The chain recombines TRBV20-1 with TRBJ2-7; no clear D. V dropped 4 bases and J dropped 3 bases, with 10 bases sitting between them. The V gene's germline CDR1 is DFQATT and CDR2 SNEGSKA (reference sequence). The CDR3 spans 12 residues. CDR3 amino acids: CSATIRDYEQYF. The DNA of the CDR3 is TGCAGTGCTACCATAAGGGACTACGAGCAGTACTTC.

The V and J genes are TRBV11-2 and TRBJ1-1; no clear D. Trimming shortened V by 2 bases and J by 4 bases, and 11 bases separated the two germline ends. Germline V CDR1 and CDR2: SGHAT, FQNNGV. The CDR3 totals 14 residues. The DNA of the CDR3 is TGTGCCAGCAGCTTATATGATAGAACCACTGAAGCTTTCTTT. This translates into CASSLYDRTTEAFF.

The V call is TRBV5-4, the J call TRBJ2-7, with a tentative D call TRBD1 (6 bases). V shed 4 bases and J shed 2 bases, with 16 bases lying between them. The CDR3 spans 15 residues. Germline loops: CDR1 SGHNT, CDR2 YYREEE (reference sequence). CDR3 sequence (DNA): TGTGCCAGCAGCCCGTTTTCGCAGGGGCCCTACGAGCAGTACTTC. Translated: CASSPFSQGPYEQYF.

This clonotype has at least ten counts. The CDR3, as DNA: TGTGCCAGCAGCTTAGCGGGGGGGCCGGGAGATACGCAGTATTTT. Protein: CASSLAGGPGDTQYF. V gene TRBV7-6 combines with J gene TRBJ2-3, with D perhaps matching TRBD2 (7 bases). The CDR3 is made up of 15 amino acids. Per germline, CDR1 SGHVS and CDR2 FNYEAQ. With 0 bases removed from V and 5 bases from J, the gap between germline ends came to 12 bases.

The rearrangement joins TRBV2 to TRBJ2-2, with a possible D match to TRBD2 (6 bases). Germline V gives CDR1 SNHLY, CDR2 FYNNEI. The CDR3 is 15 amino acids. Trimming pared 3 bases from V and 3 bases from J, leaving 11 bases between. The CDR3 sequence is CASSDQAGDTGELFF. In DNA, the CDR3 is TGTGCCAGCAGTGATCAAGCGGGCGACACCGGGGAGCTGTTTTTT. The full variable domain, rest sourced from reference TRBV2 and TRBJ2-2, is EPEVTQTPSHQVTQMGQEVILRCVPISNHLYFYWYRQILGQKVEFLVSFYNNEISEKSEIFDDQFSVERPDGSNFTLKIRSTKLEDSAMYFCASSDQAGDTGELFFGEGSRLTVL.

The chain carries TRBV6-2 or TRBV6-3 and TRBJ2-7, with 7 bases identical to TRBD1. From germline, CDR1 is MNHEY and CDR2 SVGEGT. The CDR3 extends over 13 amino acids. V gave up 3 bases and J gave up 4 bases; unmatched junction bases: 3. The CDR3 loop reads CASSYTDRYEQYF. CDR3 DNA: TGTGCCAGCAGTTATACGGACAGGTACGAGCAGTACTTC.

The J gene is TRBJ1-5, the V gene TRBV12-3 or TRBV12-4; D is ambiguous. This CDR3 spans 13 amino acids. V lost 2 bases and J lost 3, with 5 bases in between. CDR3 protein: CASSLLVNQPQHF. CDR3 DNA sequence: TGTGCCAGCAGTTTATTGGTCAATCAGCCCCAGCATTTT.

The chain uses TRBV6-5 and TRBJ2-3, with 7 bases matching TRBD2. V trimming: 6 bases; J trimming: 4 bases; junction bases outside the gene matches: 7. The germline CDR1 and CDR2 sequences are MNHEY and SVGAGI. The CDR3 is 14 residues long. The CDR3 loop reads CASRAGLLADTQYF. In nucleotides, the CDR3 is TGTGCCAGCAGAGCGGGACTCCTCGCAGATACGCAGTATTTT.

This sequence joins TRBV7-6 and TRBJ1-1, with 7 nucleotides matching TRBD1. CDR3 size: 15 residues. Germline lookup yields CDR1 SGHVS and CDR2 FNYEAQ. V lost 6 bases to trimming and J lost 5 bases; unmatched junction nucleotides: 12. In nucleotides, the CDR3 is TGTGCCAGCAGGGGGGGAAAGACAGGGAAAACTGAAGCTTTCTTT. Its protein product is CASRGGKTGKTEAFF.

On this clonotype: At one end, the junction sequence differs from germline, possibly due to a read error. The chain is built from TRBV6-1 and TRBJ1-2; D perhaps matches TRBD1 (6 bases). CDR1 and CDR2 from the germline V gene are MNHNS and SASEGT. The CDR3 totals 10 residues. The CDR3 DNA follows: TGTGCCAGCAGTGAAAGGGGGGCACGCTTC. It translates to CASSERGARF.